This T cell receptor beta chain was obtained from a study of technical replicates of blood from several donors. Germline V gene data show CDR1 as MGHRA and CDR2 as YSYEKL. This CDR3 is 15 amino acids long. V lost 6 bases, J lost 0 bases, and 15 bases lay in between. The protocol was immunoSEQ multiplex PCR, while the TCRdb copy is restricted to in-frame clones and leaves out a portion. The data show about 66,000 clones, roughly 88% seen once. The source is a human donor in good health. Some clones in this sample may be carry-over from other donors' samples. Source material: PBMCs. The gene calls are TRBV4-1 and TRBJ2-7; D might be TRBD2 (6 bases). The CDR3 DNA sequence: TGCGCCAGCAGTATCACATCCGGGAGCTCCTACGAGCAGTACTTC. Translation: CASSITSGSSYEQYF.